A selection of T cell receptor beta chains follows, all from one sample in a study of blood T cells in healthy people across ages. MiXCR, run by TCRdb on the 5' RACE reads, gives a single entry per CDR3 protein. The sample includes around 800,000 distinct CDR3 sequences, around 68% of them seen just once. The sequencing sample was made of blood. The receptors were gathered from a man aged 25 to 40 in good health. CDR3s include the opening cysteine and the closing phenylalanine or tryptophan. Each record gives: J gene, clone size, V gene, D gene, CDR3 DNA, CDR3 protein. The D gene is left open where the match is weak. Where a row states a size, it is once, few, many or the class of an expanded clone; other rows omit it.

>TRBJ2-1|-|TRBV6-6|TRBD1
TGTGCCAGCAGCTACCCCGGGACAGGCCTGGGCAATGAGCAGTTCTTC
CASSYPGTGLGNEQFF
>TRBJ2-6|-|TRBV9|-
TGTGCCAGCAGCTCCGACAGGGAGGCTGGGGCCAACGTCCTGACTTTC
CASSSDREAGANVLTF
>TRBJ2-3|-|TRBV7-9|-
TGTGCCAGCAGCCTTACCAGGGACAACACAGATACGCAGTATTTT
CASSLTRDNTDTQYF
>TRBJ2-3|-|TRBV9|TRBD2
TGTGCCAGCACCTCAAGGGGGACTAGCGGGGTCATCACAGATACGCAGTATTTT
CASTSRGTSGVITDTQYF
>TRBJ2-1|few|TRBV3-1|TRBD2
TGTGCCAGCAGCCAGGGAACGGGGGGGCAGTATGAGCAGTTCTTC
CASSQGTGGQYEQFF
>TRBJ1-1|-|TRBV12-3/TRBV12-4|-
TGTGCCAGCAGTTTATCTCGGGCCACTGAAGCTTTCTTT
CASSLSRATEAFF
>TRBJ2-7|-|TRBV27|-
TGTGCCAGCAGTTGGATCGGGGGCGAGCAGTACTTC
CASSWIGGEQYF
>TRBJ2-7|-|TRBV9|TRBD1
TGTGCCAGCAGCGAAACAGGGGTGGGACCCGAGCAGTACTTC
CASSETGVGPEQYF
>TRBJ2-1|-|TRBV20-1|-
TGCAGTGCTAGCGCAGGCAGGGGCTACGAGCAGTTCTTC
CSASAGRGYEQFF
>TRBJ2-1|-|TRBV6-6|TRBD2
TGTGCCGGCAGCGGGGGGGGCTACAATGAGCAGTTCTTC
CAGSGGGYNEQFF
>TRBJ2-6|-|TRBV4-1|TRBD1
TGCGCCAGCAGCCAAGTCCCGGGACAGGGGGCCTGGGCCAACGTCCTGACTTTC
CASSQVPGQGAWANVLTF
>TRBJ2-3|once|TRBV6-2/TRBV6-3|TRBD1
TGTGCCAGCAGTTACTCGGACAGGAACACAGATACGCAGTATTTT
CASSYSDRNTDTQYF
>TRBJ2-1|-|TRBV20-1|-
TGCAGTGCTGAGGGGGGGACCGGGGATGAGCAGTTCTTC
CSAEGGTGDEQFF